One TCR beta chain is described in this entry. Its antigen is still unknown. The data originate from a study of cytomegalovirus exposure and HLA in healthy donors. The CDR3 extends over 14 amino acids. V lost 3 bases and J 1 base, leaving 10 bases between the germline ends. Germline CDR1 and CDR2: SGHRS and YFSETQ. Study-level results: The majority of CMV-associated TCR beta chains were reported as apparently HLA-restricted in a later analysis.

PCR was performed using 60 Vbeta and 13 Jbeta primers. The protocol was immunoSEQ multiplex PCR, while the TCRdb copy is restricted to in-frame clones and leaves out a portion. In the table there are 140,000 or so clones, more than 75% of which are singletons. This clonotype was obtained from a female donor in good health and CMV-seronegative. The rearrangement joins TRBV5-1 to TRBJ1-1; D is unresolved. The source material was PBMCs. In DNA, the CDR3 is TGCGCCAGCAGCTCCCTGTCGGGGAACACTGAAGCTTTCTTT. Its translation is CASSSLSGNTEAFF.